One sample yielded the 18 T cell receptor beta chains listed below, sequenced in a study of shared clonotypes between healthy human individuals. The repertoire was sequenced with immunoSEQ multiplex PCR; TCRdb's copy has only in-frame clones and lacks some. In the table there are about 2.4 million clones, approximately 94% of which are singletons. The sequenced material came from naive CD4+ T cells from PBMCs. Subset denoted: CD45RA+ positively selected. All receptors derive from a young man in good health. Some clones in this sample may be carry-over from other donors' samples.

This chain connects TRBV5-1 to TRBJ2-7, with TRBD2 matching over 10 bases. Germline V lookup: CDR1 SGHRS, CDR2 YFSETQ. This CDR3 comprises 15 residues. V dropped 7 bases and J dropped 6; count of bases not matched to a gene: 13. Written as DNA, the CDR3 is TGCGCCAGCCGCCGGTTGGGGACTAGCGTTTCCGAGCAGTACTTC. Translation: CASRRLGTSVSEQYF. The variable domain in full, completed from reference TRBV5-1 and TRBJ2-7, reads KAGVTQTPRYLIKTRGQQVTLSCSPISGHRSVSWYQQTPGQGLQFLFEYFSETQRNKGNFPGRFSGRQFSNSRSEMNVSTLELGDSALYLCASRRLGTSVSEQYFGPGTRLTVT.

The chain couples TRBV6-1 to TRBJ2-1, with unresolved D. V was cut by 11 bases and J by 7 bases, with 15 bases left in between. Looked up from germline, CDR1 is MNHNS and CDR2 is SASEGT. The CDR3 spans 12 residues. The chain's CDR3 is CASYRGGNEQFF. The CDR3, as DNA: TGTGCCTCCTATCGAGGTGGGAATGAGCAGTTCTTC.

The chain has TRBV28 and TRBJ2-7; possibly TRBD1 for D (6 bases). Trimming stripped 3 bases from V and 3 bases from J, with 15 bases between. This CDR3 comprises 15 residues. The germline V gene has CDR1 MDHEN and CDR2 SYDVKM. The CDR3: CASSFPQGKYYEQYF. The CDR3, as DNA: TGTGCCAGCAGTTTCCCACAGGGAAAATACTACGAGCAGTACTTC.

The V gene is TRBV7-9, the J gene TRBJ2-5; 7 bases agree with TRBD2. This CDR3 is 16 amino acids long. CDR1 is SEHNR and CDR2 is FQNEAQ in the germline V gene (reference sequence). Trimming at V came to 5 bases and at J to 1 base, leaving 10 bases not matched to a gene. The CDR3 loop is CASSLGGRAAQETQYF. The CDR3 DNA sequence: TGTGCCAGCAGCCTGGGAGGGAGGGCGGCCCAAGAGACCCAGTACTTC. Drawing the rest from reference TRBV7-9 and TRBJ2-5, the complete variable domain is DTGVSQNPRHKITKRGQNVTFRCDPISEHNRLYWYRQTLGQGPEFLTYFQNEAQLEKSRLLSDRFSAERPKGSFSTLEIQRTEQGDSAMYLCASSLGGRAAQETQYFGPGTRLLVL.

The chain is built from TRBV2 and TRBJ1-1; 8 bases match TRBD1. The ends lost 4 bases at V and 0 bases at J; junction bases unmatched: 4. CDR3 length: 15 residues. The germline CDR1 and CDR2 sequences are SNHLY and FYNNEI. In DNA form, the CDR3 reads TGTGCCAGCAGTGTGCAGGGGGCGATGAACACTGAAGCTTTCTTT. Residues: CASSVQGAMNTEAFF. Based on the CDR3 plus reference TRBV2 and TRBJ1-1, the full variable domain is EPEVTQTPSHQVTQMGQEVILRCVPISNHLYFYWYRQILGQKVEFLVSFYNNEISEKSEIFDDQFSVERPDGSNFTLKIRSTKLEDSAMYFCASSVQGAMNTEAFFGQGTRLTVV.

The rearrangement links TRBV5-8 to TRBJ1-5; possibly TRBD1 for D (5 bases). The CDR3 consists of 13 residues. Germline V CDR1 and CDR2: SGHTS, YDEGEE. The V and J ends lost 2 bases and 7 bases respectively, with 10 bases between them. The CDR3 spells CASSFAGYQPQHF. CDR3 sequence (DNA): TGTGCCAGCAGCTTCGCAGGGTACCAGCCCCAGCATTTT.

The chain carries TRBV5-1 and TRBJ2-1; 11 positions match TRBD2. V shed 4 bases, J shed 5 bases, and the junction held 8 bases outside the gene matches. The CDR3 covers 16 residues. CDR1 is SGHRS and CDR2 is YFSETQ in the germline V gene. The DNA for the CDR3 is TGCGCCAGCAGCGGCCTAGCGGGAGGTAGAGACAATGAGCAGTTCTTC. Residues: CASSGLAGGRDNEQFF. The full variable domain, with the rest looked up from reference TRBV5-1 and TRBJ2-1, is KAGVTQTPRYLIKTRGQQVTLSCSPISGHRSVSWYQQTPGQGLQFLFEYFSETQRNKGNFPGRFSGRQFSNSRSEMNVSTLELGDSALYLCASSGLAGGRDNEQFFGPGTRLTVL.

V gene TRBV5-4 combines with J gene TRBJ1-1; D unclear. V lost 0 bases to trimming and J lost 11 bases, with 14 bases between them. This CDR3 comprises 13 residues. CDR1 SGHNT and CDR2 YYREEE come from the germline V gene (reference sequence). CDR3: CASSLGLTTKAFF. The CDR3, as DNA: TGTGCCAGCAGCTTGGGGCTCACCACGAAGGCTTTCTTT.

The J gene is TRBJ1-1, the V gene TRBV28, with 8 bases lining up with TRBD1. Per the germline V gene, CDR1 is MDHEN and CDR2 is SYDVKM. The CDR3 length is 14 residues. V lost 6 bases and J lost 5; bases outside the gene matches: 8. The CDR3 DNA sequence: TGTGCCAGCAGAGGGTTGAGGACAGGGACTGAAGCTTTCTTT. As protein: CASRGLRTGTEAFF.

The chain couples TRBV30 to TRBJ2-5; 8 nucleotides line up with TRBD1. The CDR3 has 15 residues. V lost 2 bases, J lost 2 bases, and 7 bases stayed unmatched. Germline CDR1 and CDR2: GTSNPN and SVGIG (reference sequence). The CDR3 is CAWSTGDRGQETQYF. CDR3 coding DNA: TGTGCCTGGAGTACAGGCGACAGGGGTCAAGAGACCCAGTACTTC.

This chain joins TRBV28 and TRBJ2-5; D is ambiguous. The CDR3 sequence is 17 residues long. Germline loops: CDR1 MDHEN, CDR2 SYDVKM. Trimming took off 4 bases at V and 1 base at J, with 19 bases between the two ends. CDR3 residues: CASSSASYSSLQETQYF. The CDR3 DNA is TGTGCCAGCAGTTCTGCCTCGTATTCGTCCCTCCAAGAGACCCAGTACTTC.

CDR3 DNA: TGTGCCAGCAGTGAAGTCCCAGGGGGCTCTAACGAGCAGTACTTC. It codes for CASSEVPGGSNEQYF. The V gene is TRBV6-1, the J gene TRBJ2-7, with 8 bases aligning to TRBD1. With V trimmed by 1 base and J by 5 bases, 7 bases remained unmatched. The CDR3 sequence is 15 residues long. Germline-derived CDR1 and CDR2 are MNHNS and SASEGT.

Written as DNA, the CDR3 is TGTGCCTGGAGTGTGGGGGGGTGGGCTAGCAATCAGCCCCAGCATTTT. Translated: CAWSVGGWASNQPQHF. The chain links TRBV30 to TRBJ1-5; perhaps TRBD1 as D (5 bases). Trimming took off 0 bases at V and 0 bases at J, with 12 bases between the two ends. The germline CDR1 and CDR2 sequences are GTSNPN and SVGIG (reference sequence). The CDR3 contains 16 residues.

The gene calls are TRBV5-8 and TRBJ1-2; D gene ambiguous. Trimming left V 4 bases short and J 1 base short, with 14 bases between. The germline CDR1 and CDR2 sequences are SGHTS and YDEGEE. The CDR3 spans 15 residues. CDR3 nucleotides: TGTGCCAGCAGCCTAGCACCGACAAGTAACTATGGCTACACCTTC. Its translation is CASSLAPTSNYGYTF.

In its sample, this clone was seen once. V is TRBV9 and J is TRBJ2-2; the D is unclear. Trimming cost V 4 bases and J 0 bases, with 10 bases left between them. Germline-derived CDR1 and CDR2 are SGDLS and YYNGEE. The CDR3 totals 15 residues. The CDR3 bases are TGTGCCAGCAGCCTGACTGGAGCGAACACCGGGGAGCTGTTTTTT. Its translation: CASSLTGANTGELFF.

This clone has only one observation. Here the CDR3 reads CASLGGTGQETQYF. For the CDR3, the DNA is TGTGCCAGCTTAGGGGGGACAGGGCAAGAGACCCAGTACTTC. The chain couples TRBV2 to TRBJ2-5; TRBD1 matches 9 bases. Trimming cost V 8 bases and J 2 bases; bases outside gene matches: 6. This CDR3 region has 14 residues. Germline V gene lookup returns CDR1 SNHLY and CDR2 FYNNEI.

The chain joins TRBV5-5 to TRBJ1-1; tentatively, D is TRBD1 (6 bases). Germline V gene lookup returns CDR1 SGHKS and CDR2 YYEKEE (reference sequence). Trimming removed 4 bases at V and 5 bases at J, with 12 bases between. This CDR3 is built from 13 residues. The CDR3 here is CASSPGQITEAFF. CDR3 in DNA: TGTGCCAGCAGCCCCGGACAGATTACTGAAGCTTTCTTT.

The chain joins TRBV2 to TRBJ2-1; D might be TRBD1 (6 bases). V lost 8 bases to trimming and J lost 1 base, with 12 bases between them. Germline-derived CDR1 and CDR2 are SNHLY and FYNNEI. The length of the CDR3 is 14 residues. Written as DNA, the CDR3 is TGTGCCAGCCGGACAGTTCGATCCTACAATGAGCAGTTCTTC. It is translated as CASRTVRSYNEQFF.